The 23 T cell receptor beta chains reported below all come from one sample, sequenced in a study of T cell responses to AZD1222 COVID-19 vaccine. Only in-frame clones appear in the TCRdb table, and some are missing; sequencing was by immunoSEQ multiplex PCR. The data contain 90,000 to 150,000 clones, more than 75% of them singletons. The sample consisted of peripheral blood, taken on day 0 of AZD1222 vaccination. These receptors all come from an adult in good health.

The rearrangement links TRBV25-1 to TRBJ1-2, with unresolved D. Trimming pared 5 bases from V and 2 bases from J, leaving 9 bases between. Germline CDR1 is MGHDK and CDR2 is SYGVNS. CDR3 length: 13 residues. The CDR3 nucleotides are TGTGCCAGCAGTAGGACTCTGAACTATGGCTACACCTTC. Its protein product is CASSRTLNYGYTF.

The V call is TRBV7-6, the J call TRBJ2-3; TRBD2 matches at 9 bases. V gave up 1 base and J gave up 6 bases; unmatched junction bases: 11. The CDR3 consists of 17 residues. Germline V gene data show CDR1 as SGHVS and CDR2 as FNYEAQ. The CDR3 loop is CASSLGLAGSTGDTQYF. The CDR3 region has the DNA TGTGCCAGCAGCTTAGGGCTAGCGGGGTCCACGGGGGATACGCAGTATTTT.

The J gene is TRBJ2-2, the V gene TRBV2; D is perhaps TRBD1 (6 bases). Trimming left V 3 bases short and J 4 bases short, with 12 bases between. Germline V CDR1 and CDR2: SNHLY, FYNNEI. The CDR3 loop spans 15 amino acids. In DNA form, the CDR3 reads TGTGCCAGCAGTGACCAGGGGTTTGCCACCGGGGAGCTGTTTTTT. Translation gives CASSDQGFATGELFF. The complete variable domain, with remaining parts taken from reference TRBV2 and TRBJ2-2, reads EPEVTQTPSHQVTQMGQEVILRCVPISNHLYFYWYRQILGQKVEFLVSFYNNEISEKSEIFDDQFSVERPDGSNFTLKIRSTKLEDSAMYFCASSDQGFATGELFFGEGSRLTVL.

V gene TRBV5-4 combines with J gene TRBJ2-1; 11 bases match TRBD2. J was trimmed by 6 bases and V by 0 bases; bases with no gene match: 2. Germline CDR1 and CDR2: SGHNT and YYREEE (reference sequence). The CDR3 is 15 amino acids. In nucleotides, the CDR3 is TGTGCCAGCAGCTTGGGACTAGCGGGGTCCAATGAGCAGTTCTTC. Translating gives CASSLGLAGSNEQFF. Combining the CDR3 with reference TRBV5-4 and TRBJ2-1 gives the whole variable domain ETGVTQSPTHLIKTRGQQVTLRCSSQSGHNTVSWYQQALGQGPQFIFQYYREEENGRGNFPPRFSGLQFPNYSSELNVNALELDDSALYLCASSLGLAGSNEQFFGPGTRLTVL.

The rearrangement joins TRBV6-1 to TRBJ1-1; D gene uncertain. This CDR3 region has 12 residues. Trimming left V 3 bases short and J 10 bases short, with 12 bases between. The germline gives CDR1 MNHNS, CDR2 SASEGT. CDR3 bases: TGTGCCAGCAGTGAGAGGAGGGTCAGAGCTTTCTTT. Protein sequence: CASSERRVRAFF.

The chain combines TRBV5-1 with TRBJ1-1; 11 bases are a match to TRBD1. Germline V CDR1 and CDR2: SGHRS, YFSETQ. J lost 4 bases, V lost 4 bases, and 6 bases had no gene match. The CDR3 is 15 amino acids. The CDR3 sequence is CASSADRGLVTEAFF. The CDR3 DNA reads TGCGCCAGCAGCGCGGACAGGGGGCTGGTCACTGAAGCTTTCTTT.

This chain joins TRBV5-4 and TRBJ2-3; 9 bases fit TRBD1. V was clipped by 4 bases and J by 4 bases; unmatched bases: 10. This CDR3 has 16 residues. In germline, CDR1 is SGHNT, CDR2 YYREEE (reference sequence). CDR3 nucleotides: TGTGCCAGCAGCCGGCCGGGACAGGGTATTCCAGATACGCAGTATTTT. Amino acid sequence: CASSRPGQGIPDTQYF.

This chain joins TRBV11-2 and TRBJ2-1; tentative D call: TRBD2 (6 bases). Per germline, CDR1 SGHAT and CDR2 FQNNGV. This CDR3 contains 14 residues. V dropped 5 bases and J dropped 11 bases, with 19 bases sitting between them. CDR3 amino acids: CASSTGTGGLKQFF. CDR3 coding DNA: TGTGCCAGCAGCACCGGGACTGGCGGGCTGAAGCAGTTCTTC.

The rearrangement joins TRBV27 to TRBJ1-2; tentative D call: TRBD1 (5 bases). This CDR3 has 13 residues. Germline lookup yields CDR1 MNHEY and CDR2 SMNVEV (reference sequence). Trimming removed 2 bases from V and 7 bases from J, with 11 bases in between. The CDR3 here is CASSLRGARGYTF. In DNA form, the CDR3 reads TGTGCCAGCAGTTTAAGAGGGGCTCGTGGCTACACCTTC.

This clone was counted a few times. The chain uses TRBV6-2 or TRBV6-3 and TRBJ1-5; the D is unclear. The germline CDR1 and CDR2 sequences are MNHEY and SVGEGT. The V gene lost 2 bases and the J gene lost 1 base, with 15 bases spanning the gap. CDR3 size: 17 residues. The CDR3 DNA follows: TGTGCCAGCAGTTACCTCTCCTGGGAAGGGAGCAATCAGCCCCAGCATTTT. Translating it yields CASSYLSWEGSNQPQHF.

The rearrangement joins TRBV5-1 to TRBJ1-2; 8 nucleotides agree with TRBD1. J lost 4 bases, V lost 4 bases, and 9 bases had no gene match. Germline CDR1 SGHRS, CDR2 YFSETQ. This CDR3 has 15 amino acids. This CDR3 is CASSASPGQGYGYTF. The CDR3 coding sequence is TGCGCCAGCAGCGCCTCCCCAGGACAGGGCTATGGCTACACCTTC.

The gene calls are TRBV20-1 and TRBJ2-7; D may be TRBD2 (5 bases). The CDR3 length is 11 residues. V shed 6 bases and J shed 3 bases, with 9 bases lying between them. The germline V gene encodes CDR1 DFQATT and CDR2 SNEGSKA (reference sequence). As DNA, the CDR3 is TGCAGTGCGCTCGGGATCTACGAGCAGTACTTC. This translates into CSALGIYEQYF.

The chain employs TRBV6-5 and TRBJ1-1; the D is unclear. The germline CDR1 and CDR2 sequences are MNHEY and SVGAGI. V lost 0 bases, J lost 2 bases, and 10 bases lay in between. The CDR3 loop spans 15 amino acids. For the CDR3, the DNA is TGTGCCAGCAGTTACTCTGCCCGGATAAACACTGAAGCTTTCTTT. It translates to CASSYSARINTEAFF.

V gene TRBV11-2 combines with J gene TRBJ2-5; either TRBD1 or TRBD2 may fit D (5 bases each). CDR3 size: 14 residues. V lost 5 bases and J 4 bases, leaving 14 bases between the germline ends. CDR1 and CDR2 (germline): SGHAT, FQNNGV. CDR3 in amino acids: CASSPPSRGETQYF. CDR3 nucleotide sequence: TGTGCCAGCAGCCCCCCCTCGAGGGGAGAGACCCAGTACTTC.

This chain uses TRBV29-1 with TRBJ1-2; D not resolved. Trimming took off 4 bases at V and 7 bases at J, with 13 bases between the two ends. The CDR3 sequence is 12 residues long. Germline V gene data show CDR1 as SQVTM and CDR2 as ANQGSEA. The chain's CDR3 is CSVAQTWGGYTF. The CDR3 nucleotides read TGCAGCGTTGCCCAAACCTGGGGTGGCTACACCTTC.

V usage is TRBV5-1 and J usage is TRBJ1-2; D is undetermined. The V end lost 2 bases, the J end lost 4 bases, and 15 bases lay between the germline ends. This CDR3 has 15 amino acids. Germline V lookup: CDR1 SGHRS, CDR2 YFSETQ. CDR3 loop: CASSLSEGIGYGYTF. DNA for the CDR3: TGCGCCAGCAGCTTATCGGAGGGAATAGGCTATGGCTACACCTTC. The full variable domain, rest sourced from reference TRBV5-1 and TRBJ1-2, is KAGVTQTPRYLIKTRGQQVTLSCSPISGHRSVSWYQQTPGQGLQFLFEYFSETQRNKGNFPGRFSGRQFSNSRSEMNVSTLELGDSALYLCASSLSEGIGYGYTFGSGTRLTVV.

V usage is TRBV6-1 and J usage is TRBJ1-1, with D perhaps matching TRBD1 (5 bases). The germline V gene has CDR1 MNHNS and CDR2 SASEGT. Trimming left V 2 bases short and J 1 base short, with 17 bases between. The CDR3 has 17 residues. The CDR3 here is CASSEFGGRGPNTEAFF. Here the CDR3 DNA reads TGTGCCAGCAGTGAATTTGGGGGAAGGGGACCGAACACTGAAGCTTTCTTT.

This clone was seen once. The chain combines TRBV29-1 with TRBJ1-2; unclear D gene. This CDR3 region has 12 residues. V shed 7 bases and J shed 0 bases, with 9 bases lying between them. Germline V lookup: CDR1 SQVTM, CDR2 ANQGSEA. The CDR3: CSARQANYGYTF. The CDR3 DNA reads TGCAGCGCCCGCCAGGCTAACTATGGCTACACCTTC.

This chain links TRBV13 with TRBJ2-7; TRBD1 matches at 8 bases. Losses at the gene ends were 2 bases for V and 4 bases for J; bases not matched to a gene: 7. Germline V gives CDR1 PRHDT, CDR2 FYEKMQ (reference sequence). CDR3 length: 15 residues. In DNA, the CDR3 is TGTGCCAGCAGCTTATGGACCGGACAGGGATACGAGCAGTACTTC. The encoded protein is CASSLWTGQGYEQYF.

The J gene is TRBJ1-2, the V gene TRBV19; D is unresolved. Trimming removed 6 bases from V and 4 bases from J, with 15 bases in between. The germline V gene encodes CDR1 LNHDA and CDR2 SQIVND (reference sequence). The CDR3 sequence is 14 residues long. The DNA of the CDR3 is TGTGCCAGTAGCCCAGAAGGAATCGGCTATGGCTACACCTTC. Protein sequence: CASSPEGIGYGYTF.

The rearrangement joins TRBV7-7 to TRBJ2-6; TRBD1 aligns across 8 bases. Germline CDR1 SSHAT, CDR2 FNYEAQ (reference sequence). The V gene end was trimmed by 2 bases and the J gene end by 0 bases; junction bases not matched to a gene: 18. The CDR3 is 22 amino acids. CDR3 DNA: TGTGCCAGCAGCTTATTTGAGTCGGGTCAGGGGGCCTTCGCCTCTGGGGCCAACGTCCTGACTTTC. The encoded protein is CASSLFESGQGAFASGANVLTF.

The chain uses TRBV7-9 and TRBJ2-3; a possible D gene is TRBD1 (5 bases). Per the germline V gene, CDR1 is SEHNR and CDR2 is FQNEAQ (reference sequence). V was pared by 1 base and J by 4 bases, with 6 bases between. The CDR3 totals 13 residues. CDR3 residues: CASSLVGADTQYF. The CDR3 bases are TGTGCCAGCAGCTTAGTAGGGGCAGATACGCAGTATTTT.

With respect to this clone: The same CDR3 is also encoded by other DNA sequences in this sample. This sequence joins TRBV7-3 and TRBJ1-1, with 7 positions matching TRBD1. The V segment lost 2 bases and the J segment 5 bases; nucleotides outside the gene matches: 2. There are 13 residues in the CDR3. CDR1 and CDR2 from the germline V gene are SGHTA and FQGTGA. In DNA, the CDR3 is TGTGCCAGCAGCTTACAGGGGGGGACTGAAGCTTTCTTT. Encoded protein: CASSLQGGTEAFF. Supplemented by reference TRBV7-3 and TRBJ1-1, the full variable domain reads GAGVSQTPSNKVTEKGKYVELRCDPISGHTALYWYRQSLGQGPEFLIYFQGTGAADDSGLPNDRFFAVRPEGSVSTLKIQRTERGDSAVYLCASSLQGGTEAFFGQGTRLTVV.